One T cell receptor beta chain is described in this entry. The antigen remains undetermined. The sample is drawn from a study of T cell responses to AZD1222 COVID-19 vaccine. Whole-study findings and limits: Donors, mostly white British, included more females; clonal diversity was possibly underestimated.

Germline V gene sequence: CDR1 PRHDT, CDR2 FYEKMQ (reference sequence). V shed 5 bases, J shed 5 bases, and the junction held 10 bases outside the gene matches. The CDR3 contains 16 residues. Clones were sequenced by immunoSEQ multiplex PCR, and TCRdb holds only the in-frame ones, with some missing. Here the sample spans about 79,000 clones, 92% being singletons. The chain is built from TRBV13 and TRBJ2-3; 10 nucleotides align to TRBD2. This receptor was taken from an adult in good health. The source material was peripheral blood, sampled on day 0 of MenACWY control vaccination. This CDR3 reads CASSDIAGGHRDTQYF. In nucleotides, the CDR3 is TGTGCCAGCAGCGATATAGCGGGAGGCCATCGAGATACGCAGTATTTT.